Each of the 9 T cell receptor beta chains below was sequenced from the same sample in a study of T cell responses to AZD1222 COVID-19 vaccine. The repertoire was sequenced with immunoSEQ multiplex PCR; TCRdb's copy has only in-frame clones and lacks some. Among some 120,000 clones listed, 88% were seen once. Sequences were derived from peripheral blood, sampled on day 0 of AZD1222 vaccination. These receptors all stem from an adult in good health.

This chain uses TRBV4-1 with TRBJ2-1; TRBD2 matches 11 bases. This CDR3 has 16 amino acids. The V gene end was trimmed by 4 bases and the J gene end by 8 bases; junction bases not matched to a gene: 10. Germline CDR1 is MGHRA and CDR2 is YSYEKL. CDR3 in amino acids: CASSRSQLAGGDEQFF. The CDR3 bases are TGCGCCAGCAGCCGTTCACAGCTAGCGGGGGGCGATGAGCAGTTCTTC.

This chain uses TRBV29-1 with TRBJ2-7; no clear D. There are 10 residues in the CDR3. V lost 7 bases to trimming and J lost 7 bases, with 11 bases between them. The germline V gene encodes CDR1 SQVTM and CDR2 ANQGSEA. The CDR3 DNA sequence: TGCAGCGCCAAGGTGGAGGAGCAGTACTTC. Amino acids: CSAKVEEQYF.

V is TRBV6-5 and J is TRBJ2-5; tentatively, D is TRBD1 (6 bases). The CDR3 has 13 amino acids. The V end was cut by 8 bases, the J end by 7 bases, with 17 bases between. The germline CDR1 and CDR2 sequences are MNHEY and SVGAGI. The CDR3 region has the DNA TGTGCCAGCTGGACAGCCCTGGGTGGGACCCAGTACTTC. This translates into CASWTALGGTQYF.

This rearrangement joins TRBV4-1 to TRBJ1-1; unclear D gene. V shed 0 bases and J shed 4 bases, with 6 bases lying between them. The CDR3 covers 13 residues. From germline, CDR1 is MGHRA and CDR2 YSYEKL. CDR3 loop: CASSQDWGTEAFF. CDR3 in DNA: TGCGCCAGCAGCCAAGATTGGGGCACTGAAGCTTTCTTT.

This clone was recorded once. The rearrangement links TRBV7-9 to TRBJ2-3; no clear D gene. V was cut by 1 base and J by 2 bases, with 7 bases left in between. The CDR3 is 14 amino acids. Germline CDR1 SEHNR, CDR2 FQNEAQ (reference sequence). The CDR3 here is CASSLGANTDTQYF. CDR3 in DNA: TGTGCCAGCAGCTTAGGGGCCAACACAGATACGCAGTATTTT.

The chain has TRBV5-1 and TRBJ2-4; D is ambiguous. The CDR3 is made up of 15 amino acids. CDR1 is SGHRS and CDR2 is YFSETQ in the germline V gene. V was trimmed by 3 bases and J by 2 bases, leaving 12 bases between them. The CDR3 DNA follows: TGCGCCAGCAGCTCCCATCGATTTACCAAAAACATTCAGTACTTC. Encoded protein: CASSSHRFTKNIQYF.

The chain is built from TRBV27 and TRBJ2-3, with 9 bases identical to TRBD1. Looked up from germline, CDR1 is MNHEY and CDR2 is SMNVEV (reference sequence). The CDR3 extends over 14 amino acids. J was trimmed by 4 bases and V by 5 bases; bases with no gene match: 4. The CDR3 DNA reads TGTGCCAGCAGTCCGGGACAGGGATCAGATACGCAGTATTTT. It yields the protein CASSPGQGSDTQYF.

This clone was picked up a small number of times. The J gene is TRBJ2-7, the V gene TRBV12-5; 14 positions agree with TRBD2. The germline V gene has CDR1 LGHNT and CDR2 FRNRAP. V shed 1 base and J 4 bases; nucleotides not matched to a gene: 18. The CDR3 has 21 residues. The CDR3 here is CASGLATLPGLAGEGRYEQYF. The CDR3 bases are TGTGCTAGTGGTTTGGCCACTCTACCGGGACTAGCGGGAGAGGGCAGGTACGAGCAGTACTTC.

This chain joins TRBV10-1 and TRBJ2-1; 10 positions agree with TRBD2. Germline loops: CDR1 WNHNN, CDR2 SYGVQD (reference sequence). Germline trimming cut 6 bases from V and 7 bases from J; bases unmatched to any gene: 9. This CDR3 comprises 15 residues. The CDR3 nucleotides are TGCGCCAGCAGGCCAAGCGGGAGGGCCGAAAATGAGCAGTTCTTC. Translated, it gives CASRPSGRAENEQFF.